This TCR beta chain was obtained from a study of blood T cells in healthy people across ages. CDR1 SNHLY and CDR2 FYNNEI come from the germline V gene. V dropped 6 bases and J dropped 0 bases, with 11 bases sitting between them. The CDR3 contains 15 residues. Alongside a J-beta primer mix, a sample-barcoded 5' primer served in a second PCR lasting roughly 7 to 11 cycles. TCRdb reprocessed the 5' RACE reads with MiXCR, giving one entry per CDR3 protein. The data show approximately 1.5 million distinct CDR3 sequences, 35% to 45% seen once. This chain connects TRBV2 to TRBJ2-2; D is undetermined. The sequence was collected from a woman under 30 in good health. The sequencing sample was made of blood. The DNA for the CDR3 is TGTGCCAGCAGGGGGATTAAAGCGAACACCGGGGAGCTGTTTTTT. This sequence encodes CASRGIKANTGELFF.